The source of this TCR beta chain is a study of cytomegalovirus exposure and HLA in healthy donors. Notes on the study in general: In the analysis, some V segments, TRBV6-2 and TRBV6-3 included, were excluded as indistinguishable. HLA alleles were associated with roughly 17,000 TCR beta sequences in a later analysis at 0.05 false discovery rate.

A multiplex PCR was run with 60 Vbeta primers and 13 Jbeta primers. This table comes from immunoSEQ multiplex PCR, and its TCRdb copy is limited to in-frame clones, with some not included. This repertoire shows about 180,000 clones, approximately 79% found once; its top ten account for under 0.75%. Regarding this clone: Its antigen is not known.

CDR3 size: 14 residues. Germline V CDR1 and CDR2: LGHNA, YSLEER. The V end was cut by 0 bases, the J end by 6 bases, with 9 bases between. This receptor was taken from a woman aged 35 to 49 in good health and CMV-seronegative. This rearrangement joins TRBV4-3 to TRBJ2-1, with D perhaps TRBD2 (6 bases). Sequenced sample: PBMCs. The CDR3 loop is CASSQELASNEQFF. CDR3 coding DNA: TGCGCCAGCAGCCAAGAACTAGCTAGCAATGAGCAGTTCTTC.